This T cell receptor beta chain emerged from a study of CD8 T cells in ankylosing spondylitis. Study results and caveats: Several highly homologous variants made up a TCR beta motif, and this motif appeared characteristic of ankylosing spondylitis blood.

TCRdb independently ran MiXCR on the 5' RACE reads; one entry per CDR3 protein. The sample contains some 450,000 distinct CDR3 sequences, over 15% of which appear only once. Worth noting for this clonotype: The antigen is unknown.

Germline loops: CDR1 SGHDN, CDR2 FVKESK. Trimming shortened V by 2 bases and J by 6 bases, and 6 bases separated the two germline ends. This CDR3 spans 12 amino acids. The receptor was isolated from a male donor with ankylosing spondylitis. V and J are TRBV14 and TRBJ2-3; D remains unclear. The sequencing sample was made of blood, either unsorted or a sorted T cell fraction (not recorded which). The DNA for the CDR3 is TGTGCCAGCAGCCAAAGCCGGGATACGCAGTATTTT. It translates to CASSQSRDTQYF.